What follows are 20 T cell receptor beta chains derived from one specimen sequenced in a study of blood T cell repertoires in COVID-19. The data were produced by immunoSEQ multiplex PCR, yet TCRdb's version contains in-frame clones alone and is incomplete. Of roughly 200,000 clones in the sample, 85% to 90% were seen once. Sequenced material: peripheral blood. These TCRs come from a person between 65 and 79 years old with COVID-19, enrolled during active disease.

V usage is TRBV4-1 and J usage is TRBJ2-1; D gene ambiguous. This CDR3 comprises 16 residues. Germline V gives CDR1 MGHRA, CDR2 YSYEKL. Trimming left V 0 bases short and J 0 bases short, with 9 bases between. This chain's CDR3 is CASSQDLRSSYNEQFF. Written as DNA, the CDR3 is TGCGCCAGCAGCCAAGATCTGAGGAGCTCCTACAATGAGCAGTTCTTC.

Turning to this clone: In the same sample, other DNA sequences code for this CDR3. V is TRBV27 and J is TRBJ1-5; a possible D gene is TRBD1 (6 bases). CDR1 is MNHEY, CDR2 SMNVEV, per germline (reference sequence). This CDR3 comprises 15 residues. V was pared by 0 bases and J by 4 bases, with 10 bases between. CDR3 DNA: TGTGCCAGCAGTTTATCTACAGGGCGTAATCAGCCCCAGCATTTT. Protein sequence: CASSLSTGRNQPQHF.

The V call is TRBV4-3, the J call TRBJ2-6; weak D call: TRBD2 (5 bases). The CDR3 runs to 18 residues. Germline values: CDR1 LGHNA, CDR2 YSLEER. Trimming took off 1 base at V and 4 bases at J, with 17 bases between the two ends. The CDR3 coding sequence is TGCGCCAGCAGCCAAGGTCTCCCCGGGAACTCCGGGGCCAACGTCCTGACTTTC. It translates to CASSQGLPGNSGANVLTF.

This chain joins TRBV28 and TRBJ2-7, with a possible D match to TRBD1 (6 bases). Trimming removed 3 bases from V and 2 bases from J, with 11 bases in between. This CDR3 region has 14 residues. CDR1 MDHEN and CDR2 SYDVKM come from the germline V gene. The CDR3 reads CASSLNRVAYEQYF. In DNA, the CDR3 is TGTGCCAGCAGTTTGAACAGGGTAGCCTACGAGCAGTACTTC.

This chain connects TRBV7-2 to TRBJ2-7; D call uncertain. Trimming removed 1 base at V and 4 bases at J, with 8 bases between. Germline V gene data show CDR1 as SGHTA and CDR2 as FQGNSA. This CDR3 has 13 amino acids. CDR3 in amino acids: CASSLVVSYEQYF. CDR3 nucleotides: TGTGCCAGCAGCTTAGTGGTCAGTTACGAGCAGTACTTC.

The chain is built from TRBV6-5 and TRBJ2-1; possible D gene TRBD1, 5 bases. Germline values: CDR1 MNHEY, CDR2 SVGAGI. The germline V and J ends were trimmed by 5 bases and 7 bases, with 15 bases remaining between them. CDR3 length: 14 amino acids. CDR3 bases: TGTGCCAGCAGTCCTGGGGCAGATTGGAATGAGCAGTTCTTC. Translating gives CASSPGADWNEQFF.

The chain combines TRBV7-2 with TRBJ2-3; no reliable D call. V lost 2 bases, J lost 2 bases, and 5 bases lay in between. CDR1 and CDR2 (germline): SGHTA, FQGNSA. The CDR3 runs 13 residues. CDR3 sequence: CASSLQVTDTQYF. The DNA for the CDR3 is TGTGCCAGCAGCTTACAGGTCACAGATACGCAGTATTTT.

Notes on this clone: This same CDR3 is encoded by further DNA sequences in the sample. The genes are TRBV7-3 and TRBJ2-1; 7 nucleotides agree with TRBD2. The CDR3 contains 14 residues. Looked up from germline, CDR1 is SGHTA and CDR2 is FQGTGA. Trimming at V came to 2 bases and at J to 3 bases, leaving 1 base not matched to a gene. The CDR3 nucleotides are TGTGCCAGCAGCTTAGGCGGGAGCTACAATGAGCAGTTCTTC. Its translation: CASSLGGSYNEQFF.

The rearrangement uses TRBV7-8 and TRBJ1-3; TRBD1 might be the D (5 bases). V lost 0 bases, J lost 0 bases, and 9 bases lay in between. The CDR3 runs 16 residues. CDR1 is SGHVS, CDR2 FQNEAQ, per germline. The CDR3 nucleotides are TGTGCCAGCAGCTTAGCGGGAGGGACCTCTGGAAACACCATATATTTT. This translates into CASSLAGGTSGNTIYF.

The chain is built from TRBV18 and TRBJ2-1; weak D call: TRBD1 (6 bases). This CDR3 region has 16 residues. The V end was cut by 3 bases, the J end by 2 bases, with 14 bases between. Germline V gene data show CDR1 as KGHSH and CDR2 as LQKENI. DNA for the CDR3: TGTGCCAGCTCACCTAAAACAGGGTTCACCTACAATGAGCAGTTCTTC. Translating gives CASSPKTGFTYNEQFF. The whole variable domain, remainder taken from reference TRBV18 and TRBJ2-1, is NAGVMQNPRHLVRRRGQEARLRCSPMKGHSHVYWYRQLPEEGLKFMVYLQKENIIDESGMPKERFSAEFPKEGPSILRIQQVVRGDSAAYFCASSPKTGFTYNEQFFGPGTRLTVL.

The V and J genes are TRBV29-1 and TRBJ2-3; 7 bases fit TRBD2. The length of the CDR3 is 12 residues. Germline-derived CDR1 and CDR2 are SQVTM and ANQGSEA. V gave up 4 bases and J gave up 7 bases; unmatched junction bases: 5. Here the CDR3 reads CSVGAGGNTQYF. The CDR3 bases are TGCAGCGTTGGAGCCGGGGGGAATACGCAGTATTTT.

A few counts support this clone. V and J are TRBV28 and TRBJ1-1, with TRBD1 matching 10 bases. CDR3 length: 16 amino acids. V trimming: 8 bases; J trimming: 6 bases; junction bases outside the gene matches: 15. Germline assignment: CDR1 MDHEN and CDR2 SYDVKM. The DNA of the CDR3 is TGTGCCAGCTCCCTATTCTCCGGGACAGGGGTGGCTGAAGCTTTCTTT. Translation gives CASSLFSGTGVAEAFF. Drawing the rest from reference TRBV28 and TRBJ1-1, the complete variable domain is DVKVTQSSRYLVKRTGEKVFLECVQDMDHENMFWYRQDPGLGLRLIYFSYDVKMKEKGDIPEGYSVSREKKERFSLILESASTNQTSMYLCASSLFSGTGVAEAFFGQGTRLTVV.

The chain combines TRBV2 with TRBJ1-2; TRBD1 matches 8 bases. The CDR3 contains 15 residues. Germline V gives CDR1 SNHLY, CDR2 FYNNEI. V trimming: 7 bases; J trimming: 1 base; junction bases outside the gene matches: 8. CDR3 coding DNA: TGTGCCAGCACCCTTCGGACAGGGCTTAACTATGGCTACACCTTC. Its translation is CASTLRTGLNYGYTF.

Here the CDR3 DNA reads TGTGCCACCAGCAGAGGACCAGCGGGAGGGAGGGAGACCCAGTACTTC. Protein: CATSRGPAGGRETQYF. The chain employs TRBV15 and TRBJ2-5; 10 bases line up with TRBD2. V lost 1 base, J lost 5 bases, and 7 bases stayed unmatched. Germline loops: CDR1 LNHNV, CDR2 YYDKDF (reference sequence). The length of the CDR3 is 16 residues.

Of note for this clone: This sample also contains other DNA sequences that code for the same CDR3. V is TRBV7-9 and J is TRBJ2-5, with TRBD1 identical over 9 bases. V was pared by 3 bases and J by 2 bases, with 4 bases of the junction left unmatched. The CDR3 has 15 residues. Germline assignment: CDR1 SEHNR and CDR2 FQNEAQ (reference sequence). CDR3 in amino acids: CASSLRQGVQETQYF. The DNA for the CDR3 is TGTGCCAGCAGCTTGAGACAGGGGGTTCAAGAGACCCAGTACTTC. Supplemented by reference TRBV7-9 and TRBJ2-5, the full variable domain reads DTGVSQNPRHKITKRGQNVTFRCDPISEHNRLYWYRQTLGQGPEFLTYFQNEAQLEKSRLLSDRFSAERPKGSFSTLEIQRTEQGDSAMYLCASSLRQGVQETQYFGPGTRLLVL.

The rearrangement uses TRBV19 and TRBJ1-1; 8 bases agree with TRBD1. Germline CDR1 reads LNHDA; CDR2 reads SQIVND (reference sequence). This CDR3 region has 13 residues. J gave up 6 bases and V 7 bases, and 7 bases lay outside the gene matches. As DNA, the CDR3 is TGTGCCAGTATGGACAGGGTAGTCGCTGAAGCTTTCTTT. Its translation is CASMDRVVAEAFF. The whole variable domain, remainder taken from reference TRBV19 and TRBJ1-1, is DGGITQSPKYLFRKEGQNVTLSCEQNLNHDAMYWYRQDPGQGLRLIYYSQIVNDFQKGDIAEGYSVSREKKESFPLTVTSAQKNPTAFYLCASMDRVVAEAFFGQGTRLTVV.

The chain recombines TRBV29-1 with TRBJ2-2; 10 bases map to TRBD1. The CDR3 contains 22 residues. V was clipped by 5 bases and J by 0 bases; unmatched bases: 24. Germline V lookup: CDR1 SQVTM, CDR2 ANQGSEA. The CDR3 coding sequence is TGCAGCGTTATCCCCTTAGTCCGTCCGGGACAGGGGATGGGACCGAACACCGGGGAGCTGTTTTTT. It specifies CSVIPLVRPGQGMGPNTGELFF.

This chain connects TRBV5-1 to TRBJ1-2; TRBD1 matches 7 bases. The CDR3 sequence is 16 residues long. The junction had 18 bases not matched to a gene; V was cut back by 5 bases and J by 8 bases. Per the germline V gene, CDR1 is SGHRS and CDR2 is YFSETQ. The CDR3 DNA sequence: TGCGCCAGCAGACCTCGTACAGGGGCGCAAGGGGGAGGCTACACCTTC. Residues: CASRPRTGAQGGGYTF.

The chain carries TRBV28 and TRBJ1-2; 8 positions match TRBD1. The CDR3 totals 15 residues. V lost 5 bases and J lost 0; bases outside the gene matches: 5. Germline assignment: CDR1 MDHEN and CDR2 SYDVKM. CDR3 loop: CASSPYRGSNYGYTF. DNA of the CDR3: TGTGCCAGCAGTCCCTACAGGGGGTCTAACTATGGCTACACCTTC.

The V and J genes are TRBV27 and TRBJ2-7; D call uncertain. The germline gives CDR1 MNHEY, CDR2 SMNVEV (reference sequence). V was pared by 6 bases and J by 0 bases, with 15 bases between. This CDR3 comprises 15 residues. CDR3 in DNA: TGTGCCAGCAGCCAGAGTACCGCTAGCTCCTACGAGCAGTACTTC. This gives the protein CASSQSTASSYEQYF.